In its sample, the clone carrying this TCR beta chain is medium-sized (0.01 to 0.1%). Losses at the gene ends were 0 bases for V and 7 bases for J; bases not matched to a gene: 8. Germline CDR1 reads LGHNA; CDR2 reads YSLEER. The CDR3 extends over 15 amino acids. The data originate from a study of circulating CD8 cells and anti-PD-1 response in melanoma. Four subsets defined by PD-1 and/or TIGIT were sorted from live CD3+CD8+TCRalphabeta+ cells. Using 15 ng of total RNA, TCR libraries were made with the QIAseq Immune Repertoire TCR panel. TCRdb reprocessed the reads with MiXCR, giving one entry per CDR3 protein. There are over 350 distinct CDR3 sequences in the sample; roughly 6.5% occur only once, and 50% to 60% lies in the top ten.

Sequences were derived from CD8+ T cells from PBMCs, sampled at baseline or after one month of anti-PD-1 therapy (not recorded which). The clonotype was recovered from a human donor with melanoma. The V gene is TRBV4-3, the J gene TRBJ2-7; 8 bases map to TRBD2. The CDR3 nucleotides read TGCGCCAGCAGCCAAGATCGCCGGGGGGGCTTTGAGCAGTACTTC. Amino acids: CASSQDRRGGFEQYF.